The next 22 T cell receptor beta chains were all read from a single sample in a study of Graves' ophthalmopathy and Graves' hyperthyroidism. The authors amplified TCR beta CDR3 regions, and they did so from RNA transcripts for repertoire sequencing. An initial RT-PCR round employing HTBI primers preceded a second-round multiplex PCR. TCRdb re-analysed the multiplex PCR reads in MiXCR, keeping a single row per CDR3 protein. This sample has hundreds of thousands of distinct CDR3 sequences, with about an eighth found just once. The sequencing input was blood. These receptors all come from a young woman with Graves' ophthalmopathy.

This sequence joins TRBV10-3 and TRBJ1-2; no reliable D call. The germline V and J ends were trimmed by 3 bases and 6 bases, with 11 bases remaining between them. This CDR3 is 13 amino acids long. Germline values: CDR1 ENHRY, CDR2 SYGVKD. The CDR3 nucleotides read TGTGCCATCAGTGATCCAGTGGGAGATGGCTACACCTTC. Translating gives CAISDPVGDGYTF.

This clonotype was seen a few times. The V call is TRBV5-6, the J call TRBJ1-5; D is unclear. V lost 2 bases and J 0 bases, leaving 9 bases between the germline ends. CDR1 and CDR2 from the germline V gene are SGHDT and YYEEEE. This CDR3 contains 15 residues. The CDR3 sequence: CASSFPSYSNQPQHF. The CDR3 DNA follows: TGTGCCAGCAGCTTCCCCAGTTATAGCAATCAGCCCCAGCATTTT. Supplemented by reference TRBV5-6 and TRBJ1-5, the full variable domain reads DAGVTQSPTHLIKTRGQQVTLRCSPKSGHDTVSWYQQALGQGPQFIFQYYEEEERQRGNFPDRFSGHQFPNYSSELNVNALLLGDSALYLCASSFPSYSNQPQHFGDGTRLSIL.

The table lists this clonotype with many counts. The chain uses TRBV28 and TRBJ1-3; D is unclear. V was clipped by 6 bases and J by 0 bases, with 18 bases between them. The CDR3 covers 17 residues. Germline V CDR1 and CDR2: MDHEN, SYDVKM. The DNA of the CDR3 is TGTGCCAGCAGCCCCCCGGCGGGGAGGTACTCTGGAAACACCATATATTTT. Translation: CASSPPAGRYSGNTIYF.

The table lists this clonotype with many counts. This chain connects TRBV19 to TRBJ1-6; 7 bases are a match to TRBD1. V shed 5 bases, J shed 10 bases, and the junction held 11 bases outside the gene matches. The CDR3 sequence is 15 residues long. Looked up from germline, CDR1 is LNHDA and CDR2 is SQIVND (reference sequence). The CDR3 DNA is TGTGCCAGTAGTCCTGCACAGGGGCGGGAATCACCCCTCCACTTT. Its translation is CASSPAQGRESPLHF.

This sequence joins TRBV6-1 and TRBJ1-3; TRBD1 matches at 10 bases. With V trimmed by 6 bases and J by 0 bases, 5 bases remained unmatched. The CDR3 extends over 16 amino acids. Per the germline V gene, CDR1 is MNHNS and CDR2 is SASEGT. As DNA, the CDR3 is TGTGCCAGCAGGACAGGGGGCCAATTCTCTGGAAACACCATATATTTT. Amino acids: CASRTGGQFSGNTIYF.

The sample holds many counts of this clonotype. This chain uses TRBV4-1 with TRBJ1-5; possibly TRBD1 for D (6 bases). Germline CDR1 MGHRA, CDR2 YSYEKL. The CDR3 loop spans 15 amino acids. Trimming shortened V by 0 bases and J by 6 bases, and 12 bases separated the two germline ends. The CDR3 reads CASSQELGAGQPQHF. The CDR3 DNA sequence: TGCGCCAGCAGCCAAGAGTTGGGGGCAGGTCAGCCCCAGCATTTT.

There are a few counts of this clonotype. J is TRBJ2-7 and V is TRBV29-1; D possibly matches TRBD1 or TRBD2 (7 bases each). This CDR3 spans 12 amino acids. Germline V CDR1 and CDR2: SQVTM, ANQGSEA. The V and J ends lost 7 bases and 4 bases respectively, with 14 bases between them. CDR3 sequence: CSGSRGGYEQYF. The CDR3 nucleotides read TGCAGCGGCAGCAGGGGGGGTTACGAGCAGTACTTC.

This clonotype was detected ten times or more. The chain combines TRBV19 with TRBJ2-2; D unresolved. Germline loops: CDR1 LNHDA, CDR2 SQIVND (reference sequence). The V end lost 8 bases, the J end lost 3 bases, and 13 bases lay between the germline ends. The CDR3 consists of 14 residues. The CDR3 protein is CASLPPLDTGELFF. CDR3 bases: TGTGCCAGTTTACCCCCCTTGGACACCGGGGAGCTGTTTTTT.

In this sample, this clonotype turned up a few times. The V and J genes are TRBV9 and TRBJ1-1, with D unclear. Germline V gene sequence: CDR1 SGDLS, CDR2 YYNGEE. This CDR3 has 13 amino acids. Trimming left V 0 bases short and J 6 bases short, with 9 bases between. As DNA, the CDR3 is TGTGCCAGCAGCGTAGGTCGCGGCCCTGAAGCTTTCTTT. Its translation: CASSVGRGPEAFF.

Many counts were recorded for this clonotype. The rearrangement joins TRBV12-3 or TRBV12-4 to TRBJ2-5, with D possibly matching TRBD2 (7 bases). This CDR3 has 14 amino acids. The V gene lost 8 bases and the J gene lost 3 bases, with 16 bases spanning the gap. The CDR3 DNA is TGTGCCAGCCTAGCGGAGGGGGGGAAAGAGACCCAGTACTTC. This encodes CASLAEGGKETQYF.

This clonotype was counted at least ten times. The chain recombines TRBV27 with TRBJ2-7; 9 positions agree with TRBD1. CDR3 length equals 15 residues. Germline lookup yields CDR1 MNHEY and CDR2 SMNVEV (reference sequence). The ends lost 4 bases at V and 3 bases at J; junction bases unmatched: 7. Here the CDR3 reads CASSSPDRGFYEQYF. CDR3 in DNA: TGTGCCAGCAGTTCGCCGGACAGGGGCTTCTACGAGCAGTACTTC.

Many counts were recorded for this clonotype. The J gene is TRBJ2-6, the V gene TRBV12-3 or TRBV12-4, with D possibly being TRBD2 (7 bases). The CDR3 consists of 17 residues. The V and J ends lost 6 bases and 0 bases respectively, with 15 bases between them. CDR3 DNA sequence: TGTGCCAGCAGGGGGGGGCTAAGCAACTCTGGGGCCAACGTCCTGACTTTC. Protein product: CASRGGLSNSGANVLTF.

V is TRBV11-2 and J is TRBJ2-5; D is tentatively TRBD1 or TRBD2 (5 bases each). The CDR3 contains 15 residues. Germline CDR1 SGHAT, CDR2 FQNNGV. Trimming stripped 4 bases from V and 1 base from J, with 13 bases between. The CDR3 protein is CASSSGPRGQETQYF. CDR3 in DNA: TGTGCCAGCAGCTCGGGACCGAGGGGCCAAGAGACCCAGTACTTC.

This clonotype was seen at least ten times. The rearrangement joins TRBV2 to TRBJ2-7, with 7 bases matching TRBD1. The CDR3 length is 13 residues. V lost 7 bases and J lost 5; bases outside the gene matches: 8. From germline, CDR1 is SNHLY and CDR2 FYNNEI. CDR3 bases: TGTGCCAGCACAAGACAGGGCTCGCACGAGCAGTACTTC. Encoded protein: CASTRQGSHEQYF.

V usage is TRBV28 and J usage is TRBJ1-2, with D perhaps TRBD1 (5 bases). With 6 bases removed from V and 6 bases from J, the gap between germline ends came to 20 bases. CDR1 is MDHEN, CDR2 SYDVKM, per germline. The CDR3 is made up of 15 amino acids. CDR3 sequence reads: CASSRNGGILDGYTF. CDR3 DNA sequence: TGTGCCAGCAGCAGAAATGGGGGGATACTAGATGGCTACACCTTC.

Ten or more counts support this clonotype. The chain recombines TRBV28 with TRBJ1-2, with D uncertain. The germline V gene has CDR1 MDHEN and CDR2 SYDVKM. The CDR3 spans 12 residues. Trimming shortened V by 7 bases and J by 8 bases, and 14 bases separated the two germline ends. In nucleotides, the CDR3 is TGTGCCAGCACCGCCGGATTCGGAGGCTACACCTTC. Protein product: CASTAGFGGYTF.

This clonotype was counted many times. Here the CDR3 reads CASRLTGEPYSYNEQFF. Written as DNA, the CDR3 is TGTGCCAGCAGATTGACAGGAGAACCCTACTCCTACAATGAGCAGTTCTTC. V gene TRBV6-1 combines with J gene TRBJ2-1; D is possibly TRBD1 (6 bases). The CDR3 contains 17 residues. Deletions cut 6 bases from V and 0 bases from J, with 18 bases between. Germline CDR1 reads MNHNS; CDR2 reads SASEGT.

This clonotype was seen repeatedly, ten times or more. V gene TRBV12-3 or TRBV12-4 combines with J gene TRBJ2-2; D is perhaps TRBD1 or TRBD2 (5 bases each). The CDR3 is 16 amino acids. Trimming took 5 bases from V and 7 from J, leaving 20 bases between them. The CDR3 sequence: CASSIVIGPGGGELFF. The DNA for the CDR3 is TGTGCCAGCAGTATAGTGATTGGGCCTGGGGGCGGGGAGCTGTTTTTT.

This clonotype was counted ten times or more. The chain uses TRBV6-5 and TRBJ2-7; 7 bases are shared with TRBD1. Germline V lookup: CDR1 MNHEY, CDR2 SVGAGI. Trimming took 5 bases from V and 4 from J; bases not matched to a gene: 5. The CDR3 is 13 amino acids. The CDR3 coding sequence is TGTGCCAGCAGTACCGGGACAGCTTACGAGCAGTACTTC. As protein: CASSTGTAYEQYF.

This clonotype occurred many times. J is TRBJ2-7 and V is TRBV5-1, with a possible D match to TRBD1 (7 bases). Germline V gene sequence: CDR1 SGHRS, CDR2 YFSETQ. This CDR3 is built from 18 residues. Trimming pared 1 base from V and 1 base from J, leaving 21 bases between. CDR3 DNA: TGCGCCAGCAGCTTGTTGTCGGACAGGTTAGCGGTTTCCTACGAGCAGTACTTC. This encodes CASSLLSDRLAVSYEQYF. The full variable domain, its missing parts supplied by reference TRBV5-1 and TRBJ2-7, is KAGVTQTPRYLIKTRGQQVTLSCSPISGHRSVSWYQQTPGQGLQFLFEYFSETQRNKGNFPGRFSGRQFSNSRSEMNVSTLELGDSALYLCASSLLSDRLAVSYEQYFGPGTRLTVT.

Many counts were recorded for this clonotype. This chain links TRBV20-1 with TRBJ1-1, with a weak D call TRBD1 (5 bases). This CDR3 spans 14 amino acids. Germline CDR1 and CDR2: DFQATT and SNEGSKA (reference sequence). Trimming removed 6 bases at V and 1 base at J, with 15 bases between. The CDR3: CSAPDTRKNTEAFF. The CDR3 DNA is TGCAGTGCCCCGGACACTCGAAAGAACACTGAAGCTTTCTTT.

In its sample, this clonotype was seen a few times. Given a much more abundant clone one base away, this may be a read error. The J gene is TRBJ1-6, the V gene TRBV30; unclear D gene. CDR3 length: 13 amino acids. The germline gives CDR1 GTSNPN, CDR2 SVGIG (reference sequence). DNA for the CDR3: TGTGCCTGGAGTAGAGCCCCAAATTCACACCTCCACTTT. Its translation is CAWSRAPNSHLHF.